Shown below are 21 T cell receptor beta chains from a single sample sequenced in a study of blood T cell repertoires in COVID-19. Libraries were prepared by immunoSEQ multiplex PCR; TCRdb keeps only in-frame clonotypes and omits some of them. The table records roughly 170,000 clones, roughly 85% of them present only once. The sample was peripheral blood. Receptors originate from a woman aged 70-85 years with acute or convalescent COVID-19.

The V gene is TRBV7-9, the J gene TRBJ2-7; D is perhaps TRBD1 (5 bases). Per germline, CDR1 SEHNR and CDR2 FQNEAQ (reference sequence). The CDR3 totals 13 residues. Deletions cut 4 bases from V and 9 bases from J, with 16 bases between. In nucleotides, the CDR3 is TGTGCCAGCAGCTCTTTCAGGGTGTTCGGGCAGTACTTC. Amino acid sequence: CASSSFRVFGQYF.

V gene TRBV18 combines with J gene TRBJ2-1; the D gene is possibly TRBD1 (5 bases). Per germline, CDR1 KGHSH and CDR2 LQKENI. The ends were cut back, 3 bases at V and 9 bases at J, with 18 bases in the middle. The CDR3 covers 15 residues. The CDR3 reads CASSPAGPYGAEQFF. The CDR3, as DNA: TGTGCCAGCTCACCCGCAGGACCCTATGGGGCTGAGCAGTTCTTC.

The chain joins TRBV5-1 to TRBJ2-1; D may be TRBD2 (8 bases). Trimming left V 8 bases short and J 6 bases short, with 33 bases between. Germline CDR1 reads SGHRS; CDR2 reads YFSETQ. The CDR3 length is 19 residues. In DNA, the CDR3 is TGCGCCAGTAATAAGGGGACAGAATCTAGCGGGTACCATCTCAATGAGCAGTTCTTC. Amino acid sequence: CASNKGTESSGYHLNEQFF. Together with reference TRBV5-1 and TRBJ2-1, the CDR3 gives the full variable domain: KAGVTQTPRYLIKTRGQQVTLSCSPISGHRSVSWYQQTPGQGLQFLFEYFSETQRNKGNFPGRFSGRQFSNSRSEMNVSTLELGDSALYLCASNKGTESSGYHLNEQFFGPGTRLTVL.

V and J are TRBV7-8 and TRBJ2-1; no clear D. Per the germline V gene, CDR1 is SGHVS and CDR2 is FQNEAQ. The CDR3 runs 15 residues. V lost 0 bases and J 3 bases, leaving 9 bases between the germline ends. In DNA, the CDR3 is TGTGCCAGCAGCTTAGCCGTCGGTAACTACAATGAGCAGTTCTTC. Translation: CASSLAVGNYNEQFF.

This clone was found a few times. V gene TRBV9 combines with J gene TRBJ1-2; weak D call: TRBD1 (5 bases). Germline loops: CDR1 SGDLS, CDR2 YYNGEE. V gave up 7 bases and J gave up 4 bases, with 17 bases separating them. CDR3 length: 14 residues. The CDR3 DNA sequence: TGTGCCAGCTACGGTTCCGGGGGTTCCTATGGCTACACCTTC. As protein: CASYGSGGSYGYTF.

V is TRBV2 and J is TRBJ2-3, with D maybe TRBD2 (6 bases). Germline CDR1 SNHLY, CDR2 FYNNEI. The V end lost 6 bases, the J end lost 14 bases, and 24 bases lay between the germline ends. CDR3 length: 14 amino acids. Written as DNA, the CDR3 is TGTGCCAGCAGCGAAACCCGCACCGGGACTGATAGGTATTTT. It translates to CASSETRTGTDRYF.

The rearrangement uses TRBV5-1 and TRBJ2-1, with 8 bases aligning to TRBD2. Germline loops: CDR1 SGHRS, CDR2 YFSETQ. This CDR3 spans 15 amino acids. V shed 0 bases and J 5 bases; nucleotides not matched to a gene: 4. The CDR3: CASSLVPGGHNEQFF. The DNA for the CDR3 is TGCGCCAGCAGCTTGGTGCCGGGAGGGCACAATGAGCAGTTCTTC.

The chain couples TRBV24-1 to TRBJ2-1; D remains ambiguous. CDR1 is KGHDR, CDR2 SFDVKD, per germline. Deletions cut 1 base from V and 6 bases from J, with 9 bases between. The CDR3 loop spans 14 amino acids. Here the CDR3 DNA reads TGTGCCACCAGTGATTTCCAGGCCCCCAATGAGCAGTTCTTC. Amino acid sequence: CATSDFQAPNEQFF.

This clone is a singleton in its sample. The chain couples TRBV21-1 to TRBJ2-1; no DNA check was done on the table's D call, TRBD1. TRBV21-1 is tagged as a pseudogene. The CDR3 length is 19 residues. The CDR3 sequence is CASSKTDRVRSVCTNEQFF. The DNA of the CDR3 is TGTGCCAGCAGCAAAACCGACAGGGTGAGGAGCGTTTGTACAAATGAGCAGTTCTTC.

The CDR3 region is CASSLDSGAGDTQYF. CDR3 DNA: TGTGCCAGCAGCTTAGACTCGGGAGCGGGAGATACGCAGTATTTT. The chain couples TRBV11-3 to TRBJ2-3; D possibly corresponds to TRBD2 (6 bases). Germline values: CDR1 SGHNT, CDR2 YENEEA. CDR3 length: 15 residues. V was pared by 0 bases and J by 5 bases, with 12 bases between.

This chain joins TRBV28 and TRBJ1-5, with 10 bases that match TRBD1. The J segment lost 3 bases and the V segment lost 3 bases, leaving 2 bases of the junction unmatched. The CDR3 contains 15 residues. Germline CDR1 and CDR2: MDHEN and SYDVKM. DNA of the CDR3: TGTGCCAGCAGTTTGGGACAGGGGAACAATCAGCCCCAGCATTTT. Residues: CASSLGQGNNQPQHF. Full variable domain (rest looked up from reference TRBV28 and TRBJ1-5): DVKVTQSSRYLVKRTGEKVFLECVQDMDHENMFWYRQDPGLGLRLIYFSYDVKMKEKGDIPEGYSVSREKKERFSLILESASTNQTSMYLCASSLGQGNNQPQHFGDGTRLSIL.

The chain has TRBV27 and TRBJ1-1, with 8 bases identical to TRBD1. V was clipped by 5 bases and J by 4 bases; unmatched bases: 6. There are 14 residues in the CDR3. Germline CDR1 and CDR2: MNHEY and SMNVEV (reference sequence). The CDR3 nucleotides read TGTGCCAGCAGTGCCTACAGGGGGGGCACTGAAGCTTTCTTT. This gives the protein CASSAYRGGTEAFF.

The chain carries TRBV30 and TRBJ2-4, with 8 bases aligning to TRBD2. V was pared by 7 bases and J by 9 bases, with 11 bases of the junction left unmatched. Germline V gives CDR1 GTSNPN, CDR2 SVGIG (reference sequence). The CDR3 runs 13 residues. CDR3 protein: CAFSSQGLGIQYF. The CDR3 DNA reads TGTGCCTTTTCCTCTCAGGGACTAGGCATTCAGTACTTC. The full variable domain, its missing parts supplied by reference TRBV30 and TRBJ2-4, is SQTIHQWPATLVQPVGSPLSLECTVEGTSNPNLYWYRQAAGRGLQLLFYSVGIGQISSEVPQNLSASRPQDRQFILSSKKLLLSDSGFYLCAFSSQGLGIQYFGAGTRLSVL.

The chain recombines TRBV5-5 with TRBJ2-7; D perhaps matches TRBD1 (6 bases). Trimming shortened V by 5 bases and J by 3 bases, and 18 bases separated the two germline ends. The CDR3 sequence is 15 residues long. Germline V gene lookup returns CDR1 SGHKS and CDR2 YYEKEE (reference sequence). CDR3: CASRLWGRPNYEQYF. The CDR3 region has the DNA TGTGCCAGCAGATTATGGGGGCGCCCCAACTACGAGCAGTACTTC.

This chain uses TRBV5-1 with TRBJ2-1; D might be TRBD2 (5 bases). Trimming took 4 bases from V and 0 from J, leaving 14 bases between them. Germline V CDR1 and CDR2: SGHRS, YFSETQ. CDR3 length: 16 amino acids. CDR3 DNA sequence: TGCGCCAGCAGCCGGACGGCGGGTTTCTCCTACAATGAGCAGTTCTTC. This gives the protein CASSRTAGFSYNEQFF.

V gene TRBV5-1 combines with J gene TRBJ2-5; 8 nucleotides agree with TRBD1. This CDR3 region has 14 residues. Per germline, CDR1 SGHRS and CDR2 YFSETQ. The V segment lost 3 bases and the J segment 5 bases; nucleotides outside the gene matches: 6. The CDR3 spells CASSWSGGGETQYF. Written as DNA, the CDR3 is TGCGCCAGCAGCTGGTCAGGGGGCGGGGAGACCCAGTACTTC.

The CDR3 is CSVVPGGTEAFF. The CDR3 DNA reads TGCAGCGTTGTCCCAGGGGGAACTGAAGCTTTCTTT. The V call is TRBV29-1, the J call TRBJ1-1, with 7 bases fitting TRBD1. J gave up 5 bases and V 4 bases, and 4 bases lay outside the gene matches. The CDR3 loop spans 12 amino acids. Germline CDR1 is SQVTM and CDR2 is ANQGSEA. The full variable domain, in which reference TRBV29-1 and TRBJ1-1 provide the parts outside the CDR3, is SAVISQKPSRDICQRGTSLTIQCQVDSQVTMMFWYRQQPGQSLTLIATANQGSEATYESGFVIDKFPISRPNLTFSTLTVSNMSPEDSSIYLCSVVPGGTEAFFGQGTRLTVV.

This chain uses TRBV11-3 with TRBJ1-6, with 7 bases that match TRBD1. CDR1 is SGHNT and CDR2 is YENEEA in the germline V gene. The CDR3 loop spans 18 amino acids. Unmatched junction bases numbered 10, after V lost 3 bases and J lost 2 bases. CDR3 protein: CASSFRDRKSPYNSPLHF. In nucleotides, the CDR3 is TGTGCCAGCAGCTTCCGGGACAGAAAAAGCCCCTATAATTCACCCCTCCACTTT.

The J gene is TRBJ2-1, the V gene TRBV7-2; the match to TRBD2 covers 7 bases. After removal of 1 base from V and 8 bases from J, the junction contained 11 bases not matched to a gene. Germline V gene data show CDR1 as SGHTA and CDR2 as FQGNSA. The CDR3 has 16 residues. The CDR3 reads CASSLGPAGDGDEQFF. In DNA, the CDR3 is TGTGCCAGCAGCTTAGGTCCCGCGGGAGATGGGGATGAGCAGTTCTTC.

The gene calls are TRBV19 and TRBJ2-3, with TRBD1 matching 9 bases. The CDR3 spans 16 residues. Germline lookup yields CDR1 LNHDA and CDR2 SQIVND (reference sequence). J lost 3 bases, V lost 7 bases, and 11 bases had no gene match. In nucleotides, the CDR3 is TGTGCCAGTAACAGGGGACGGGACAGGGAAACAGATACGCAGTATTTT. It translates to CASNRGRDRETDTQYF.

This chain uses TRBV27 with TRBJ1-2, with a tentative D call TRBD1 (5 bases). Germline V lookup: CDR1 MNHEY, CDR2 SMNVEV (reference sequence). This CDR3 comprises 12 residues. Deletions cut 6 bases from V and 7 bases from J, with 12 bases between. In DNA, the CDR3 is TGTGCCAGCAGCCTACGCGGGGGTGGCTACACCTTC. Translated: CASSLRGGGYTF.